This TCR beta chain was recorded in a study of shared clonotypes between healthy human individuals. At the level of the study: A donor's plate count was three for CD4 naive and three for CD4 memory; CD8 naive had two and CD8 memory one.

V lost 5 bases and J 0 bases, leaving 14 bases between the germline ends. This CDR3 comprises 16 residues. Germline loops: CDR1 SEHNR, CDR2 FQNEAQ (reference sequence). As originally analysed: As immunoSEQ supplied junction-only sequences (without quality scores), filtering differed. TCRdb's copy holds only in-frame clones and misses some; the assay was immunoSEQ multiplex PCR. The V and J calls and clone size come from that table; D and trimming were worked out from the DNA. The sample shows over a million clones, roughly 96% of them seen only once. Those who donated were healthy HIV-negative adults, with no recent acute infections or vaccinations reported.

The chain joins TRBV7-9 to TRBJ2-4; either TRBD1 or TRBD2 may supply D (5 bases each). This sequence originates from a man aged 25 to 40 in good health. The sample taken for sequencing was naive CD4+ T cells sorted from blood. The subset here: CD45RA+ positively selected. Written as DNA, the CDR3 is TGTGCCAGCAGCCTAACCGGGACCCTAGCCAAAAACATTCAGTACTTC. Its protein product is CASSLTGTLAKNIQYF.